Listed here is a single T cell receptor (beta chain). The target antigen is unknown. The CDR3 covers 13 residues. The germline V gene encodes CDR1 SQVTM and CDR2 ANQGSEA. The V segment lost 4 bases and the J segment 7 bases; nucleotides outside the gene matches: 4. The source of the sample is a study of OX40 agonist ivuxolimab in advanced cancers. Study-level background: The patients' treatment was ivuxolimab, an agonistic anti-OX40 (CD134) antibody. A diagnosis of hepatocellular carcinoma, melanoma, renal cell or head and neck cancer was present in dose-escalation patients.

Study-level results: Low levels of normalized T-cell clonal expansion also appeared in some nonresponders.

TCRdb's table, derived via immunoSEQ multiplex PCR, lists solely in-frame clones and lacks some. Of approximately 43,000 clones in the sample, around 90% were seen once. The gene calls are TRBV29-1 and TRBJ2-1, with 10 bases aligning to TRBD1. The source material was CD4+ or CD8+ T cells sorted from blood, sampled in a trial of the OX40 agonist ivuxolimab. The clonotype comes from an adult with an advanced solid tumor such as melanoma, head and neck, liver or kidney cancer. The CDR3 DNA sequence: TGCAGCGTTGTGGGACAGGGGTTTAATGAGCAGTTCTTC. Translating gives CSVVGQGFNEQFF.